The 30 T cell receptor beta chains reported below all come from one sample, sequenced in a study of blood T cell repertoires in COVID-19. Measured with immunoSEQ multiplex PCR; TCRdb has only the in-frame clones, and not every one. The sample lists approximately 190,000 clones, 80% occurring once. The material sequenced was peripheral blood. These receptors were collected from a man aged 55-75 years with acute or convalescent COVID-19.

In this sample, this clone turned up a few times. The gene calls are TRBV6-5 and TRBJ2-3; 11 bases align to TRBD2. Losses at the gene ends were 10 bases for V and 7 bases for J; bases not matched to a gene: 7. Germline V gives CDR1 MNHEY, CDR2 SVGAGI. This CDR3 spans 13 amino acids. In nucleotides, the CDR3 is TGTGCCATCGAACTAGCGGGAGTACATACGCAGTATTTT. It encodes CAIELAGVHTQYF.

The sample holds one count of this clone. CDR3 in DNA: TGTGCCAGCAGTGAGGGACAGGCCTTATATGGCTACACCTTC. It codes for CASSEGQALYGYTF. This sequence joins TRBV6-1 and TRBJ1-2, with 8 bases fitting TRBD1. With V trimmed by 3 bases and J by 5 bases, 5 bases remained unmatched. Germline CDR1 and CDR2: MNHNS and SASEGT. The length of the CDR3 is 14 residues.

V is TRBV6-5 and J is TRBJ1-6; 8 nucleotides match TRBD1. J was trimmed by 9 bases and V by 8 bases; bases with no gene match: 9. Germline V gene sequence: CDR1 MNHEY, CDR2 SVGAGI. The CDR3 totals 14 residues. The DNA of the CDR3 is TGTGCCAGCGGACGGGACAGGTGGATTTCACCCCTCCACTTT. It translates to CASGRDRWISPLHF.

This chain uses TRBV24-1 with TRBJ2-5; TRBD1 aligns across 7 bases. V was pared by 2 bases and J by 2 bases, with 4 bases of the junction left unmatched. Germline V gene lookup returns CDR1 KGHDR and CDR2 SFDVKD. This CDR3 has 15 residues. CDR3 in amino acids: CATSDWRTGQETQYF. CDR3 sequence (DNA): TGTGCCACCAGTGATTGGAGGACAGGACAAGAGACCCAGTACTTC.

The chain uses TRBV25-1 and TRBJ2-3; unclear D gene. V gave up 4 bases and J gave up 2 bases, with 10 bases separating them. The CDR3 contains 14 residues. The germline gives CDR1 MGHDK, CDR2 SYGVNS. CDR3 residues: CASSGGVFTDTQYF. The CDR3, as DNA: TGTGCCAGCAGTGGCGGTGTTTTCACAGATACGCAGTATTTT.

The chain recombines TRBV19 with TRBJ1-4; 8 bases line up with TRBD1. The V gene end was trimmed by 7 bases and the J gene end by 8 bases; junction bases not matched to a gene: 6. The CDR3 is 13 residues long. Germline lookup yields CDR1 LNHDA and CDR2 SQIVND (reference sequence). This CDR3 reads CASKDRVGEKLFF. CDR3 DNA sequence: TGTGCCAGTAAGGACAGGGTTGGGGAAAAACTGTTTTTT.

V gene TRBV11-2 combines with J gene TRBJ2-7, with TRBD1 identical over 9 bases. The CDR3 length is 18 residues. Per the germline V gene, CDR1 is SGHAT and CDR2 is FQNNGV. V lost 5 bases and J lost 3; bases outside the gene matches: 17. CDR3 sequence: CASSPTRSGTGRIYEQYF. CDR3 nucleotide sequence: TGTGCCAGCAGCCCGACCCGATCCGGGACAGGGAGAATCTACGAGCAGTACTTC.

The V call is TRBV30, the J call TRBJ2-1; TRBD2 agrees at 9 bases. Germline V CDR1 and CDR2: GTSNPN, SVGIG (reference sequence). There are 14 residues in the CDR3. V lost 0 bases, J lost 15 bases, and 12 bases stayed unmatched. CDR3 region: CAWSVSSSTSGRFF. CDR3 bases: TGTGCCTGGAGTGTTTCGAGCTCTACTAGCGGGCGGTTCTTC. Complete variable domain (other parts from reference TRBV30 and TRBJ2-1): SQTIHQWPATLVQPVGSPLSLECTVEGTSNPNLYWYRQAAGRGLQLLFYSVGIGQISSEVPQNLSASRPQDRQFILSSKKLLLSDSGFYLCAWSVSSSTSGRFFGPGTRLTVL.

The chain combines TRBV25-1 with TRBJ1-1; D unclear. V shed 3 bases and J shed 5 bases, with 13 bases lying between them. The CDR3 runs 14 residues. The V gene's germline CDR1 is MGHDK and CDR2 SYGVNS. The CDR3: CASSEGSRVTEAFF. The DNA of the CDR3 is TGTGCCAGCAGTGAGGGTTCGCGGGTAACTGAAGCTTTCTTT.

This chain links TRBV6-2 or TRBV6-3 with TRBJ1-5, with D possibly being TRBD1 (5 bases). CDR1 is MNHEY, CDR2 SVGEGT, per germline. The V end lost 3 bases, the J end lost 6 bases, and 15 bases lay between the germline ends. The CDR3 is made up of 15 amino acids. CDR3 nucleotide sequence: TGTGCCAGCAGTTATACGTCAGGGCTCGGTCAGCCCCAGCATTTT. This codes for CASSYTSGLGQPQHF.

The rearrangement joins TRBV6-5 to TRBJ1-2; D call uncertain. CDR1 is MNHEY, CDR2 SVGAGI, per germline. The CDR3 has 12 residues. The V end was cut by 6 bases, the J end by 5 bases, with 10 bases between. The CDR3: CASSGNEYGYTF. The CDR3 DNA is TGTGCCAGCAGCGGGAATGAATATGGCTACACCTTC.

This clone has only a few counts. V usage is TRBV10-3 and J usage is TRBJ2-1; 7 bases agree with TRBD1. The germline gives CDR1 ENHRY, CDR2 SYGVKD. The CDR3 is 16 amino acids. V dropped 4 bases and J dropped 5; count of bases not matched to a gene: 11. CDR3 protein: CAISGKAETGNNEQFF. The CDR3 DNA sequence: TGTGCCATCAGTGGAAAGGCTGAGACAGGGAACAATGAGCAGTTCTTC.

The chain employs TRBV12-3 or TRBV12-4 and TRBJ2-2; D is ambiguous. The CDR3 length is 12 residues. Trimming removed 7 bases at V and 3 bases at J, with 6 bases between. The CDR3 region is CASTPDTGELFF. The DNA of the CDR3 is TGTGCCAGCACCCCGGACACCGGGGAGCTGTTTTTT.

The chain recombines TRBV9 with TRBJ2-1; 7 nucleotides match TRBD2. Germline CDR1 reads SGDLS; CDR2 reads YYNGEE. CDR3 size: 16 residues. V lost 3 bases, J lost 1 base, and 7 bases stayed unmatched. The CDR3 bases are TGTGCCAGCAGCGCTAGGGCTAGCGGTTCCTACAATGAGCAGTTCTTC. Translating gives CASSARASGSYNEQFF. Variable domain in full (rest from reference TRBV9 and TRBJ2-1): DSGVTQTPKHLITATGQRVTLRCSPRSGDLSVYWYQQSLDQGLQFLIQYYNGEERAKGNILERFSAQQFPDLHSELNLSSLELGDSALYFCASSARASGSYNEQFFGPGTRLTVL.

The V and J genes are TRBV4-1 and TRBJ1-6; TRBD1 aligns across 9 bases. There are 16 residues in the CDR3. CDR1 is MGHRA and CDR2 is YSYEKL in the germline V gene. V was clipped by 3 bases and J by 4 bases; unmatched bases: 4. CDR3 DNA: TGCGCCAGCAGCCAGGGGACAGGGCCTTATAATTCACCCCTCCACTTT. It yields the protein CASSQGTGPYNSPLHF.

This chain connects TRBV7-2 to TRBJ1-3; D perhaps matches TRBD1 (6 bases). This CDR3 spans 14 amino acids. The V end was cut by 5 bases, the J end by 5 bases, with 13 bases between. Germline CDR1 is SGHTA and CDR2 is FQGNSA. CDR3 DNA: TGTGCCAGCAGCCCACAGGGATCAAGAAACACCATATATTTT. It translates to CASSPQGSRNTIYF. The full variable domain, in which reference TRBV7-2 and TRBJ1-3 provide the parts outside the CDR3, is GAGVSQSPSNKVTEKGKDVELRCDPISGHTALYWYRQSLGQGLEFLIYFQGNSAPDKSGLPSDRFSAERTGGSVSTLTIQRTQQEDSAVYLCASSPQGSRNTIYFGEGSWLTVV.

V gene TRBV4-3 combines with J gene TRBJ1-4; 10 bases are shared with TRBD1. Trimming at V came to 7 bases and at J to 11 bases, leaving 4 bases not matched to a gene. CDR3 size: 12 residues. Germline V CDR1 and CDR2: LGHNA, YSLEER. The CDR3 loop reads CASNLDRGKLFF. CDR3 in DNA: TGCGCCAGCAACTTGGACAGGGGGAAACTGTTTTTT.

The chain recombines TRBV6-5 with TRBJ2-1; the D gene is possibly TRBD1 (5 bases). V was cut by 4 bases and J by 7 bases, with 14 bases left in between. The germline gives CDR1 MNHEY, CDR2 SVGAGI. This CDR3 has 14 residues. CDR3 DNA sequence: TGTGCCAGCAGTTTAATCAGGGATATGAATGAGCAGTTCTTC. It encodes CASSLIRDMNEQFF.

About this clone itself: The limits of the CDR3 on the DNA are not certain, so only TCRdb's listed CDR3 is given. The J gene is TRBJ2-7, the V gene TRBV21-1; the table's D call TRBD2 went unverified against the DNA. TRBV21-1 is described as a pseudogene. The CDR3 totals 16 residues, both ends included. CDR3: CASSKMVAGGTYEQYF.

This chain links TRBV24-1 with TRBJ1-2; possible D gene TRBD1, 5 bases. The ends were cut back, 0 bases at V and 4 bases at J, with 17 bases in the middle. Germline V gene sequence: CDR1 KGHDR, CDR2 SFDVKD. This CDR3 is 17 amino acids long. CDR3: CATSDLGGNPDFYGYTF. CDR3 sequence (DNA): TGTGCCACCAGTGATTTGGGGGGGAACCCTGATTTCTATGGCTACACCTTC.

The chain uses TRBV5-1 and TRBJ2-7; possible D gene TRBD1, 5 bases. The V end lost 0 bases, the J end lost 6 bases, and 10 bases lay between the germline ends. Germline V gene lookup returns CDR1 SGHRS and CDR2 YFSETQ. The CDR3 is 13 residues long. The CDR3 is CASSLALRVEQYF. CDR3 DNA sequence: TGCGCCAGCAGCTTGGCACTCAGGGTCGAGCAGTACTTC.

The V gene is TRBV9, the J gene TRBJ1-4; the D is unclear. Between the trimmed V and J ends, which lost 0 bases and 0 bases, there was a span of 12 bases. Germline CDR1 reads SGDLS; CDR2 reads YYNGEE. The CDR3 covers 17 residues. CDR3: CASSVGEGPPTNEKLFF. The CDR3 DNA reads TGTGCCAGCAGCGTAGGGGAGGGCCCACCAACTAATGAAAAACTGTTTTTT.

The V call is TRBV5-1, the J call TRBJ2-3; TRBD2 agrees at 13 bases. The CDR3 runs 16 residues. From germline, CDR1 is SGHRS and CDR2 YFSETQ. J lost 3 bases, V lost 4 bases, and 5 bases had no gene match. CDR3 in amino acids: CASSLGTSGATDTQYF. CDR3 nucleotide sequence: TGCGCCAGCAGCCTAGGGACTAGCGGGGCGACAGATACGCAGTATTTT.

V is TRBV11-2 and J is TRBJ2-3; the match to TRBD2 covers 7 bases. The V gene end was trimmed by 1 base and the J gene end by 4 bases; junction bases not matched to a gene: 8. Germline CDR1 SGHAT, CDR2 FQNNGV. The CDR3 is 16 amino acids. CDR3 nucleotide sequence: TGTGCCAGCAGCTTAGCCCCAGCGGGGCGCTCAGATACGCAGTATTTT. It encodes CASSLAPAGRSDTQYF.

This rearrangement joins TRBV18 to TRBJ1-1; 7 nucleotides align to TRBD1. CDR1 and CDR2 from the germline V gene are KGHSH and LQKENI. J lost 2 bases, V lost 4 bases, and 4 bases had no gene match. This CDR3 has 14 amino acids. The CDR3 is CASSLGQTNTEAFF. CDR3 DNA sequence: TGTGCCAGCTCACTGGGACAGACAAACACTGAAGCTTTCTTT.

The chain couples TRBV12-5 to TRBJ1-5; D is perhaps TRBD1 (6 bases). Germline V gene lookup returns CDR1 LGHNT and CDR2 FRNRAP. There are 15 residues in the CDR3. V shed 1 base and J shed 5 bases, with 12 bases lying between them. CDR3 in amino acids: CASGLGSGADQPQHF. CDR3 DNA sequence: TGTGCTAGTGGTTTGGGATCAGGGGCCGATCAGCCCCAGCATTTT.

This clone has more than one count but fewer than ten. This chain connects TRBV12-3 or TRBV12-4 to TRBJ1-2; TRBD1 aligns across 7 bases. The CDR3 runs 12 residues. V shed 6 bases, J shed 7 bases, and the junction held 5 bases outside the gene matches. The CDR3 DNA reads TGTGCCAGCAGCCCCGACAGGGCTGGCTACACCTTC. Translated, it gives CASSPDRAGYTF.

The chain is built from TRBV5-6 and TRBJ2-7; perhaps TRBD1 as D (5 bases). The V end was cut by 2 bases, the J end by 5 bases, with 11 bases between. CDR1 and CDR2 (germline): SGHDT, YYEEEE. The CDR3 consists of 13 residues. CDR3 DNA sequence: TGTGCCAGCAGCTTCACAGGCAAGGACGAGCAGTACTTC. This gives the protein CASSFTGKDEQYF.

This chain joins TRBV5-1 and TRBJ2-7; 9 bases fit TRBD2. Germline assignment: CDR1 SGHRS and CDR2 YFSETQ. CDR3 length equals 17 residues. J lost 4 bases, V lost 0 bases, and 11 bases had no gene match. CDR3 sequence reads: CASSLGSGSGGVYEQYF. CDR3 sequence (DNA): TGCGCCAGCAGCTTGGGCAGCGGTAGCGGGGGAGTTTACGAGCAGTACTTC.

The CDR3 protein is CATSDTGTGMSDTQYF. As DNA, the CDR3 is TGTGCCACCAGTGACACCGGGACAGGGATGTCGGATACGCAGTATTTT. This sequence joins TRBV24-1 and TRBJ2-3, with 9 bases that match TRBD1. The germline CDR1 and CDR2 sequences are KGHDR and SFDVKD. The trim removed 4 bases at V and 6 bases at J, leaving 10 bases unmatched. The CDR3 extends over 16 amino acids.